This TCR beta chain was sequenced in a study of CD8+ T cells in alopecia areata. Overall study findings and caveats: Tofacitinib did not eliminate many expanded lesional clones from scalp or blood.

Described treatment: oral pan-JAK inhibitor, 5-10 mg twice daily. The sequencing template was cDNA reverse transcribed from extracted RNA. Profiled with immunoSEQ multiplex PCR; TCRdb holds only in-frame clones, not every one. The profile shows approximately 42,000 clones, roughly two thirds of them singletons. Remarks on this clone: Antigen: not known.

Specimen: CD8+ T cells sorted from blood, collected at week 4, from a patient treated with tofacitinib. This clonotype was obtained from a human donor with alopecia areata.

The CDR3 here is CSVEDRTGGHEQYF. The CDR3 DNA sequence: TGCAGCGTTGAAGATCGAACAGGCGGGCACGAGCAGTACTTC. V is TRBV29-1 and J is TRBJ2-7; D is tentatively TRBD1 or TRBD2 (5 bases each). The V end lost 0 bases, the J end lost 5 bases, and 14 bases lay between the germline ends. The CDR3 runs 14 residues. Looked up from germline, CDR1 is SQVTM and CDR2 is ANQGSEA.